This T cell receptor beta chain was captured by sequencing in a study of tumor and adjacent non-tumor tissue in lung cancer (dated by TCRdb to 2016 to 2019). Notes on the research overall: Patients with adenocarcinoma (roughly 12), squamous cell carcinoma (2) and small cell lung cancer (1) were included in the cohort. The 15 or so patients were aged roughly 30 to 76 years, included around ten men and 5 women, and had TNM stage I to III disease. In total, sequencing yielded some 130 million productive TCRbeta reads, which works out to an average of about 4.2 million reads per sample. The study compared bulk TCRbeta repertoires between lung tumor tissue and matched distant non-tumor lung tissue from over 12 lung cancer patients. TCRbeta CDR3 sequencing was performed on a few dozen paired specimens, with one tumor sample and one normal lung sample collected per patient. What the study reported, not specific to this receptor: Neither the sequencing platform nor unique molecular identifiers are mentioned in the methods. Only about 15 patients were in the cohort, and the authors stated that larger samples and more detailed clinical data are needed. The top 100 clones accounted for a significantly larger cumulative portion of the repertoire in normal lung than in tumor tissue. TCR diversity (inverse Simpson) was significantly higher in tumor than in normal lung tissue (around 450 vs 150, P = 0.0075, Mann-Whitney U test). Peripheral blood was not sequenced, so blood TCRbeta repertoires in these lung cancer patients were not examined. TCR diversity was significantly higher in younger patients, and greater tumor TCR diversity was associated with shorter overall survival and shorter disease-free survival.

For this clonotype: Its antigen specificity is not known. An end of the junction does not agree with germline; a read error may underlie this.

CDR1 and CDR2 (MRHNA, SNTAGT) derive from the germline V gene. The CDR3 numbers 15 residues from cysteine through phenylalanine. Only the CDR3 DNA stays, 45 bases, in frame from base 1. RNA was isolated from bulk unsorted tissue, and RNA quality was assessed with a NanoDrop ND-1000 and an Agilent 2100. The normal lung samples consisted of distant non-tumor tissue collected more than 3 cm from the tumor edge. Donors were newly diagnosed lung cancer patients admitted for thoracic surgery in China between August and November 2014, without prior chemotherapy. Patients with previous radiotherapy or chemotherapy, or with another concurrent cancer, were excluded from the study. Pieces of surgical tissue measuring roughly 1-2 cm3 were kept in RNAlater solution and stored at -80 degrees C until use. Receptor amplification or capture employed multiplex PCR. TCRdb lists the instrument as Illumina HiSeq 2500. Following protocols modified from ARM-PCR, the researchers constructed TCRbeta libraries through three rounds of nested PCR with primers (Table S4). PCR products of 200-500 bp were gel-excised and purified with the QIAquick gel extraction kit before sequencing. The original methods were these. Reads were cleaned using Trimmomatic, were merged into complete CDR3 sequences using FLASH, and were assigned to V(D)J germline segments using MiTCR. Clonal diversity was calculated as the inverse Simpson's index using VDJtools. Productive reads were defined as in-frame sequences without a premature stop codon. Through fastp at Q25 and MiXCR, TCRdb rebuilt clones from the public reads, retaining in-frame beta chains. Every entry covers one CDR3 protein and lists the most common genes and DNA from its rows. TCRdb's processing, not the authors', yielded these V and J calls. In this sample the table shows 80,000 to 130,000 distinct CDR3 sequences, 65% of which occur a single time. Roughly 18% of the sample goes to the ten largest clones.

The rearranged segments are TRBV6-4 and TRBJ2-6; the D gene is perhaps TRBD1, on 6 matching bases. The material sequenced was distant non-tumor lung tissue. The origin of this receptor is a young man with non-small cell lung cancer. The DNA sequence is given as TGTGCCAGCAGTGAGCAGGGTTCAGGGGCCGACGTCCTGACTTTC. The encoded protein is CASSEQGSGADVLTF.